Below, 10 T cell receptor beta chains from the same sample are listed, as sequenced in a study of OX40 agonist ivuxolimab in advanced cancers. Profiled with immunoSEQ multiplex PCR; TCRdb holds only in-frame clones, not every one. The sample lists tens of thousands of clones; roughly nine tenths were seen once. Specimen: CD4+ or CD8+ T cells sorted from blood, collected in a trial of the OX40 agonist ivuxolimab. The receptor source for this set is an adult with an advanced solid tumor such as melanoma, head and neck, liver or kidney cancer.

This chain links TRBV5-5 with TRBJ2-7, with D possibly being TRBD1 or TRBD2 (5 bases each). The CDR3 spans 15 residues. Trimming stripped 4 bases from V and 4 bases from J, with 18 bases between. Germline values: CDR1 SGHKS, CDR2 YYEKEE (reference sequence). CDR3 protein: CASSVGPISWYEQYF. CDR3 DNA: TGTGCCAGCAGCGTGGGACCGATATCCTGGTACGAGCAGTACTTC. The complete variable domain, with remaining parts taken from reference TRBV5-5 and TRBJ2-7, reads DAGVTQSPTHLIKTRGQQVTLRCSPISGHKSVSWYQQVLGQGPQFIFQYYEKEERGRGNFPDRFSARQFPNYSSELNVNALLLGDSALYLCASSVGPISWYEQYFGPGTRLTVT.

The chain is built from TRBV28 and TRBJ2-1; no reliable D call. Deletions cut 2 bases from V and 5 bases from J, with 4 bases between. The germline gives CDR1 MDHEN, CDR2 SYDVKM. There are 12 residues in the CDR3. This CDR3 is CASSLAHNEQFF. In DNA, the CDR3 is TGTGCCAGCAGTTTAGCTCACAATGAGCAGTTCTTC. Full variable domain (remainder filled in from reference TRBV28 and TRBJ2-1): DVKVTQSSRYLVKRTGEKVFLECVQDMDHENMFWYRQDPGLGLRLIYFSYDVKMKEKGDIPEGYSVSREKKERFSLILESASTNQTSMYLCASSLAHNEQFFGPGTRLTVL.

The chain combines TRBV30 with TRBJ2-2; D remains unclear. Between the trimmed V and J ends, which lost 4 bases and 6 bases, there was a span of 18 bases. The CDR3 length is 15 residues. Germline V gene data show CDR1 as GTSNPN and CDR2 as SVGIG (reference sequence). For the CDR3, the DNA is TGTGCCTGGACCCCCGGGCGAGTAACGGCCGGGGAGCTGTTTTTT. This sequence encodes CAWTPGRVTAGELFF.

The chain combines TRBV27 with TRBJ1-5, with D maybe TRBD1 (5 bases). CDR1 is MNHEY and CDR2 is SMNVEV in the germline V gene (reference sequence). The CDR3 loop spans 13 amino acids. V dropped 6 bases and J dropped 5 bases, with 11 bases sitting between them. This CDR3 is CASSRTYYQPQHF. In DNA, the CDR3 is TGTGCCAGCAGCAGGACATATTATCAGCCCCAGCATTTT.

The V gene is TRBV7-9, the J gene TRBJ1-5, with a tentative D call TRBD1 (6 bases). CDR1 is SEHNR and CDR2 is FQNEAQ in the germline V gene (reference sequence). Trimming left V 11 bases short and J 5 bases short, with 19 bases between. The CDR3 spans 14 residues. This chain's CDR3 is CAASSGANYQPQHF. CDR3 nucleotides: TGTGCCGCATCCTCGGGGGCTAACTATCAGCCCCAGCATTTT.

The table lists this clone with a few counts. Other DNA sequences in the same sample also yield this CDR3. Here the CDR3 reads CASSQEGDSGANVLTF. CDR3 nucleotide sequence: TGTGCCAGCAGCCAAGAGGGCGATTCTGGGGCCAACGTCCTGACTTTC. The chain joins TRBV4-2 to TRBJ2-6; D is ambiguous. CDR1 LGHNA and CDR2 YNFKEQ come from the germline V gene. The CDR3 consists of 16 residues. V was cut by 0 bases and J by 1 base, with 7 bases left in between.

The CDR3 nucleotides are TGTGCCACCAGCACTGGACAGTTAAGCTCCTATAATTCACCCCTCCACTTT. It specifies CATSTGQLSSYNSPLHF. The gene calls are TRBV15 and TRBJ1-6; weak D call: TRBD1 (6 bases). CDR1 LNHNV and CDR2 YYDKDF come from the germline V gene (reference sequence). Deletions cut 4 bases from V and 0 bases from J, with 13 bases between. This CDR3 has 17 residues.

The chain links TRBV27 to TRBJ1-5, with D unclear. The length of the CDR3 is 14 residues. The V end lost 1 base, the J end lost 9 bases, and 13 bases lay between the germline ends. CDR1 and CDR2 from the germline V gene are MNHEY and SMNVEV (reference sequence). CDR3 protein: CASSLYGGLAPQHF. The CDR3 coding sequence is TGTGCCAGCAGTTTATATGGTGGATTGGCGCCCCAGCATTTT.

With respect to this clone: The junction differs from germline at one of its ends, possibly a read error. J is TRBJ2-5 and V is TRBV7-7, with 12 bases fitting TRBD1. The germline V gene has CDR1 SSHAT and CDR2 FNYEAQ (reference sequence). The CDR3 spans 17 residues. CDR3 amino acids: CASSLARGTGGLETQYF. The CDR3, as DNA: TGTGCTAGCAGCTTAGCGCGGGGGACAGGGGGCCTTGAGACCCAGTACTTC.

The count of this clone is one. V is TRBV30 and J is TRBJ1-1; a possible D gene is TRBD1 (5 bases). The ends were cut back, 0 bases at V and 2 bases at J, with 13 bases in the middle. The V gene's germline CDR1 is GTSNPN and CDR2 SVGIG (reference sequence). The CDR3 is 15 residues long. The CDR3 DNA follows: TGTGCCTGGAGTGTATTGACAGCTGGAAACACTGAAGCTTTCTTT. Protein product: CAWSVLTAGNTEAFF. Complete variable domain (other parts from reference TRBV30 and TRBJ1-1): SQTIHQWPATLVQPVGSPLSLECTVEGTSNPNLYWYRQAAGRGLQLLFYSVGIGQISSEVPQNLSASRPQDRQFILSSKKLLLSDSGFYLCAWSVLTAGNTEAFFGQGTRLTVV.